Listed below are T cell receptor beta chains from one sample, sequenced in a study of T-cell memory formation after mild COVID-19. TCRdb redid the calling of the 5' RACE reads with MiXCR, one entry per CDR3 protein. The sample records 500,000 to 550,000 distinct CDR3 sequences, 20% being singletons. The sequencing input was PBMCs or a T cell subset sorted from them (not recorded which). The source of these receptors is an adult woman who had mild COVID-19 (a few samples of this study predate the infection). Cell type and time point are not known. CDR3s include the opening cysteine and the closing phenylalanine or tryptophan. D genes are given only for firm matches. Only part of the rows carry a size: once, few, many, or a class if the clone is expanded.

>TRBJ2-6|NA|TRBV20-1|NA
CSATSGDSGANVLTF
TGCAGTGCGACTTCGGGGGACTCTGGGGCCAACGTCCTGACTTTC
>TRBJ1-2|NA|TRBV7-2|TRBD1
CASSLGGQGSNYGYTF
TGTGCCAGCAGCTTAGGCGGACAGGGGTCTAACTATGGCTACACCTTC
>TRBJ2-3|NA|TRBV12-5|NA
CASGLIGSASTDTQYF
TGTGCTAGTGGTTTGATAGGGAGCGCCAGCACAGATACGCAGTATTTT
>TRBJ2-3|NA|TRBV24-1|NA
CATSPGGRGGTDTQYF
TGTGCCACCTCTCCGGGGGGCCGGGGCGGCACAGATACGCAGTATTTT
>TRBJ1-1|NA|TRBV7-2|NA
CASRGPGTGNTEAFF
TGTGCCAGCAGGGGCCCCGGGACGGGGAACACTGAAGCTTTCTTT
>TRBJ2-2|few|TRBV7-9|NA
CASSLRELETTGELFF
TGTGCCAGCAGCTTAAGGGAACTAGAAACAACCGGGGAGCTGTTTTTT
>TRBJ2-7|NA|TRBV7-9|NA
CASSLGVARYEQYF
TGTGCCAGCAGCTTAGGGGTCGCGCGTTACGAGCAGTACTTC
>TRBJ2-1|NA|TRBV6-5|NA
CASRIADYNEQFF
TGTGCCAGCAGGATAGCGGACTACAATGAGCAGTTCTTC
>TRBJ2-5|few|TRBV3-1|TRBD2
CASSPTSGDQETQYF
TGTGCCAGCAGCCCAACCAGCGGGGATCAAGAGACCCAGTACTTC
>TRBJ2-3|few|TRBV11-2|NA
CASSLDWWGAATDTQYF
TGTGCCAGCAGCTTAGATTGGTGGGGGGCCGCCACAGATACGCAGTATTTT
>TRBJ2-7|NA|TRBV10-3|NA
CAISEGGSEQYF
TGTGCCATCAGTGAAGGTGGATCCGAGCAGTACTTC
>TRBJ1-5|NA|TRBV24-1|TRBD1
CATSDTTGAGQPQHF
TGTGCCACCAGTGATACAACAGGGGCTGGTCAGCCCCAGCATTTT
>TRBJ1-5|few|TRBV6-5|NA
CASSPRPYSNQPQHF
TGTGCCAGCAGTCCAAGACCTTATAGCAATCAGCCCCAGCATTTT
>TRBJ2-1|few|TRBV6-5|TRBD1
CASSWALPGGKLRNEQFF
TGTGCCAGCAGCTGGGCCCTCCCAGGGGGAAAGTTGAGGAATGAGCAGTTCTTC
>TRBJ2-7|once|TRBV24-1|TRBD1
CATSDSGQRVHEQYF
TGTGCCACCAGTGACTCGGGACAGCGTGTCCACGAGCAGTACTTC
>TRBJ2-7|NA|TRBV5-6|NA
CASSLVGWDHFSEQYF
TGTGCCAGCAGCTTGGTCGGCTGGGATCATTTCAGCGAGCAGTACTTC
>TRBJ2-4|NA|TRBV4-1|NA
CASSQAVGGAYSENIQYF
TGCGCCAGCAGCCAAGCAGTAGGTGGGGCCTACTCTGAAAACATTCAGTACTTC
>TRBJ2-2|few|TRBV7-9|TRBD2
CASSSGTSGRGPNTGELFF
TGTGCCAGCAGCTCCGGGACTAGCGGGAGAGGCCCGAACACCGGGGAGCTGTTTTTT
>TRBJ1-1|NA|TRBV7-7|NA
CASGRRRSFF
TGTGCTAGTGGGAGAAGGAGAAGCTTCTTT
>TRBJ1-6|few|TRBV7-8|TRBD1
CASSLAGTGITNSPLHF
TGTGCCAGCAGCTTAGCCGGGACAGGGATAACGAATTCACCCCTCCACTTT
>TRBJ2-3|few|TRBV27|NA
CASSLIGVTGTDTQYF
TGTGCCAGCAGTTTAATAGGGGTCACAGGGACGGATACGCAGTATTTT
>TRBJ1-5|few|TRBV20-1|TRBD1
CSASAPGQGLQPQHF
TGCAGTGCTAGTGCTCCGGGACAGGGGCTTCAGCCCCAGCATTTT
>TRBJ2-6|many|TRBV27|NA
CASRVSGANVLTF
TGTGCCAGCAGGGTCTCTGGGGCCAACGTCCTGACTTTC
>TRBJ1-5|NA|TRBV27|TRBD1
CASTPTGNNQPQHF
TGTGCCAGCACCCCGACAGGGAACAATCAGCCCCAGCATTTT
>TRBJ2-5|many|TRBV5-1|NA
CASSLRGHQETQYF
TGCGCCAGCAGCTTGAGAGGGCACCAAGAGACCCAGTACTTC
>TRBJ2-1|NA|TRBV9|TRBD2
CASSPRGSGGPSYNEQFF
TGTGCCAGCAGCCCGAGGGGTAGCGGGGGCCCCTCCTACAATGAGCAGTTCTTC
>TRBJ2-1|NA|TRBV15|NA
CATSRGVTGSEQFF
TGTGCCACCAGCAGAGGGGTTACAGGAAGTGAGCAGTTCTTC
>TRBJ1-4|NA|TRBV7-9|TRBD1
CASSQGQAGEKLFF
TGTGCCAGCAGCCAGGGACAGGCGGGTGAAAAACTGTTTTTT
>TRBJ1-1|once|TRBV18|NA
CASSPYIKNTEAFF
TGTGCCAGCTCACCCTATATCAAGAACACTGAAGCTTTCTTT
>TRBJ2-7|NA|TRBV28|TRBD1
CASSPRGQGEQYF
TGTGCCAGCAGTCCGCGGGGACAGGGAGAGCAGTACTTC
>TRBJ2-6|NA|TRBV27|TRBD1
CASRFHTGTGILPGANVLTF
TGTGCCAGCCGCTTTCATACGGGGACAGGGATTCTCCCTGGGGCCAACGTCCTGACTTTC
>TRBJ2-2|few|TRBV6-2/TRBV6-3|NA
CASSFTGGTRELFF
TGTGCCAGCAGTTTTACGGGCGGGACGCGGGAGCTGTTTTTT
>TRBJ2-3|NA|TRBV13|TRBD2
CASSLGLAGEKDTQYF
TGTGCCAGCAGCCTCGGACTAGCGGGGGAAAAAGATACGCAGTATTTT
>TRBJ2-7|NA|TRBV19|TRBD1
CASSIGRGHEQYF
TGTGCCAGTAGTATTGGCAGGGGGCACGAGCAGTACTTC
>TRBJ2-7|NA|TRBV12-3/TRBV12-4|NA
CASSLSGASYEQYF
TGTGCCAGCAGTTTATCGGGGGCCTCCTACGAGCAGTACTTC
>TRBJ2-3|few|TRBV30|NA
CAWSDPPDTQYF
TGTGCCTGGAGCGACCCCCCAGATACGCAGTATTTT
>TRBJ2-2|NA|TRBV5-5|TRBD1
CASSSGTVANTGELFF
TGTGCCAGCAGCTCCGGGACAGTAGCGAACACCGGGGAGCTGTTTTTT
>TRBJ2-7|NA|TRBV7-9|NA
CASSFGDTDYEQYF
TGTGCCAGCAGCTTTGGCGACACGGACTACGAGCAGTACTTC
>TRBJ1-1|few|TRBV27|TRBD1
CASSIGTGMTEAFF
TGTGCCAGCAGTATAGGGACAGGGATGACTGAAGCTTTCTTT
>TRBJ1-1|NA|TRBV12-3/TRBV12-4|NA
CASSVQGTGLKAFF
TGTGCCAGCAGTGTTCAGGGGACGGGACTTAAAGCTTTCTTT
>TRBJ2-2|NA|TRBV13|NA
CASSLGRWPPGELFF
TGTGCCAGCAGCTTAGGCCGGTGGCCCCCCGGGGAGCTGTTTTTT
>TRBJ1-2|few|TRBV2|NA
CASAVAVNYGYTF
TGTGCCAGTGCGGTAGCCGTTAACTATGGCTACACCTTC
>TRBJ2-2|NA|TRBV6-2/TRBV6-3|NA
CASSSAWQITGELFF
TGTGCCAGCAGCTCAGCCTGGCAGATCACCGGGGAGCTGTTTTTT
>TRBJ2-4|NA|TRBV21-1|NA
CASSKEAGGNIQYF
TGTGCCAGCAGCAAAGAGGCAGGAGGAAACATTCAGTACTTC
>TRBJ1-2|NA|TRBV29-1|TRBD1
CSVYRDRGSKGYTF
TGCAGCGTATACCGCGACAGGGGGTCAAAAGGCTACACCTTC
>TRBJ1-1|NA|TRBV25-1|NA
CASSVRGRARGTEAFF
TGTGCCAGCAGTGTGCGGGGCAGGGCACGTGGCACTGAAGCTTTCTTT
>TRBJ2-2|NA|TRBV10-3|NA
CAISASGELFF
TGTGCCATCAGTGCGTCCGGGGAGCTGTTTTTT
>TRBJ2-3|few|TRBV5-1|NA
CASSSRREGDTQYF
TGCGCCAGCAGCTCCCGCAGGGAAGGAGATACGCAGTATTTT
>TRBJ2-7|NA|TRBV29-1|NA
CSVGSRQDSYEQYF
TGCAGCGTTGGCTCCCGACAGGACTCCTACGAGCAGTACTTC
>TRBJ2-7|few|TRBV19|TRBD1
CASSTIEGQVNEQYF
TGTGCCAGTAGTACAATAGAGGGACAGGTCAACGAGCAGTACTTC
>TRBJ2-1|NA|TRBV4-3|NA
CASSQDYRGSNYNEQFF
TGCGCCAGCAGCCAAGATTATCGGGGAAGTAACTACAATGAGCAGTTCTTC
>TRBJ1-5|few|TRBV24-1|NA
CATSDQTSANQPQHF
TGTGCCACCAGTGACCAGACATCCGCCAATCAGCCCCAGCATTTT
>TRBJ2-2|NA|TRBV4-1|NA
CASSQGLQGSVTSNTGELFF
TGCGCCAGCAGCCAGGGCCTACAGGGTTCCGTCACCTCGAACACCGGGGAGCTGTTTTTT
>TRBJ2-3|NA|TRBV5-1|TRBD2
CASSFTAGGPADTQYF
TGCGCCAGCAGCTTTACGGCGGGAGGGCCTGCAGATACGCAGTATTTT
>TRBJ2-3|many|TRBV12-3/TRBV12-4|NA
CASSPGQATDTQYF
TGTGCCAGCAGCCCCGGGCAGGCCACAGATACGCAGTATTTT
>TRBJ1-4|NA|TRBV9|TRBD1
CASSVGTGREKLFF
TGTGCCAGCAGCGTAGGGACAGGGAGGGAAAAACTGTTTTTT
>TRBJ2-1|few|TRBV6-2/TRBV6-3|NA
CASSYKTRRQYYNEQFF
TGTGCCAGCAGCTACAAAACTCGACGACAGTACTACAATGAGCAGTTCTTC
>TRBJ2-7|NA|TRBV12-3/TRBV12-4|NA
CASSFRGYYEQYF
TGTGCCAGCAGTTTTCGGGGTTACTACGAGCAGTACTTC
>TRBJ2-7|few|TRBV4-1|NA
CASSPTGKTSYEQYF
TGCGCCAGCAGTCCCACAGGGAAGACCTCCTACGAGCAGTACTTC
>TRBJ2-2|few|TRBV7-9|TRBD2
CASSLLAGTSYTGELFF
TGTGCCAGCAGCTTATTGGCCGGGACTAGTTACACCGGGGAGCTGTTTTTT